Listed below are T cell receptor beta chains from one sample, sequenced in a study of CD4 T cells in relation to SARS-CoV-2 and coronaviruses. These receptors have no known antigen. Generated by immunoSEQ multiplex PCR, the TCRdb table keeps only in-frame clones and is missing some. The data hold 25,000 to 30,000 clones, with around 73% observed a single time. Sequencing was done on a sample of CD4+ T cells from PBMCs, cultured in vitro. Receptors originate from a human donor in good health. The CDR3 runs from the conserved cysteine through the conserved F or W. The D gene is left open where the match is weak. Clone size is shown for a subset of rows, as once, few, many or a class of expanded clone.

TRBV5-1	TRBJ1-4	TRBD1	-	CASSSQPGQGNEKLFF	TGCGCCAGCAGCAGCCAACCGGGACAGGGAAATGAAAAACTGTTTTTT
TRBV5-8	TRBJ2-5	TRBD2	-	CASSLGVAGGETQYF	TGTGCCAGCAGCTTGGGAGTAGCGGGAGGGGAGACCCAGTACTTC
TRBV2	TRBJ2-2	TRBD2	once	CASSGEGTSGRTGELFF	TGTGCCAGCAGTGGCGAGGGGACTAGCGGGAGAACCGGGGAGCTGTTTTTT
TRBV7-8	TRBJ2-7	-	-	CASSSRPDGYEQYF	TGTGCCAGCAGCTCCCGTCCGGACGGCTACGAGCAGTACTTC
TRBV5-1	TRBJ2-1	TRBD1	-	CASSLGPGTGSNEQFF	TGCGCCAGCAGCTTGGGTCCCGGGACAGGGAGTAATGAGCAGTTCTTC
TRBV4-3	TRBJ2-1	TRBD2	-	CASSQIRGSYNEQFF	TGCGCCAGCAGCCAAATCCGCGGGAGTTACAATGAGCAGTTCTTC
TRBV13	TRBJ1-2	-	-	CASSLMAGDYGYTF	TGTGCCAGCAGCTTAATGGCAGGTGACTATGGCTACACCTTC
TRBV18	TRBJ1-3	-	-	CASSPDSAGNTIYF	TGTGCCAGCTCCCCCGACAGCGCTGGAAACACCATATATTTT
TRBV9	TRBJ2-2	TRBD2	-	CASSRLAGASNTGELFF	TGTGCCAGCAGCAGACTAGCGGGGGCCTCGAACACCGGGGAGCTGTTTTTT
TRBV4-1	TRBJ2-5	TRBD2	-	CASSQGSLAVQETQYF	TGCGCCAGCAGCCAAGGGTCTCTAGCGGTACAAGAGACCCAGTACTTC
TRBV3-1/TRBV3-2	TRBJ1-3	-	-	CASSLGRRTSGNTIYF	TGTGCCAGCAGCCTGGGACGGCGGACCTCTGGAAACACCATATATTTT
TRBV4-1	TRBJ2-7	TRBD2	-	CASSQEVLGTSASYEQYF	TGCGCCAGCAGCCAAGAGGTATTAGGGACTAGCGCATCCTACGAGCAGTACTTC
TRBV6-5	TRBJ2-7	-	-	CASSYAGGGYEQYF	TGTGCCAGCAGTTACGCGGGTGGAGGGTACGAGCAGTACTTC
TRBV25-1	TRBJ2-2	-	-	CASSASYTGELFF	TGTGCCAGCAGTGCGTCTTACACCGGGGAGCTGTTTTTT
TRBV30	TRBJ2-7	-	-	CAWSPGQSNAYEQYF	TGTGCCTGGAGTCCAGGACAGTCTAACGCCTACGAGCAGTACTTC
TRBV7-9	TRBJ1-1	-	once	CATLRGGSEAFF	TGTGCCACCCTAAGGGGGGGTTCTGAAGCTTTCTTT
TRBV7-2	TRBJ2-1	TRBD1	-	CASSFQGQYNEQFF	TGTGCCAGCAGCTTCCAGGGACAGTACAATGAGCAGTTCTTC
TRBV11-2	TRBJ2-1	-	-	CASSFGNEQFF	TGTGCCAGCAGCTTTGGCAATGAGCAGTTCTTC